The clone carrying this T cell receptor beta chain turned up a few times. Its antigen is not known. These data come from a study of Ad26.COV2.S vaccination and SARS-CoV-2 variants. Overall study context: Recipients of Ad26.COV2.S got it intramuscularly, once or twice 56 days apart.

From germline, CDR1 is SEHNR and CDR2 FQNEAQ (reference sequence). Trimming took off 5 bases at V and 0 bases at J, with 11 bases between the two ends. This CDR3 comprises 16 residues. Study-wide results and limits: Substantial breadth in spike-specific CD8+ and CD4+ T cell responses was reportedly seen after vaccination.

TCRdb keeps only in-frame clones here, not all; method: immunoSEQ multiplex PCR. Seen here are around 420,000 clones, 88% observed once, and the top ten hold approximately 4%. Sample treatment: about 20 received Ad26.COV2.S at low or high dose, single or two shots; about 5 received placebo; per-sample allocation not given. Sampling was performed 63 days after the first vaccine or placebo injection. Adults aged 18-55 years in Boston included the donor. Spike of the Wuhan-strain SARS-CoV-2 was expressed by an Ad26 vector, which formed the vaccine. This sample comprised peripheral blood, obtained in a trial of Ad26.COV2.S vaccine versus placebo. This TCR derives from a person aged 18-65 years who received the Ad26.COV2.S COVID-19 vaccine or a placebo. The chain has TRBV7-9 and TRBJ1-6; weak D call: TRBD1 (5 bases). The CDR3 protein is CASSLDTSSYNSPLHF. Written as DNA, the CDR3 is TGTGCCAGCAGCCTGGACACGAGCTCCTATAATTCACCCCTCCACTTT. The full variable domain, completed using reference TRBV7-9 and TRBJ1-6, is DTGVSQNPRHKITKRGQNVTFRCDPISEHNRLYWYRQTLGQGPEFLTYFQNEAQLEKSRLLSDRFSAERPKGSFSTLEIQRTEQGDSAMYLCASSLDTSSYNSPLHFGNGTRLTVT.